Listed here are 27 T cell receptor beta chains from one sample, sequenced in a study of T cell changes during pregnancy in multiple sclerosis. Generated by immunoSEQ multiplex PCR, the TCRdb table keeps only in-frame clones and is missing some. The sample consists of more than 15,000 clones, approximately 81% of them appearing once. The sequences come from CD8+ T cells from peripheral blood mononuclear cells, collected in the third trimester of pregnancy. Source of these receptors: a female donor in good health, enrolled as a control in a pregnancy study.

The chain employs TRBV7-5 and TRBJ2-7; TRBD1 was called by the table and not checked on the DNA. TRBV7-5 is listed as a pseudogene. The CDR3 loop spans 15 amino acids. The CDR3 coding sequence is TGTGCCAGAAGTCCCCAAGGGGACAGGCTTAGCGAGCAGTACTTC. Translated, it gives CARSPQGDRLSEQYF.

The CDR3: CASSVGSGGRGTGELFF. The CDR3 DNA follows: TGTGCCAGCAGCGTAGGAAGCGGGGGCCGGGGCACCGGGGAGCTGTTTTTT. The chain links TRBV9 to TRBJ2-2; 8 bases line up with TRBD2. With 0 bases clipped from V and 4 bases from J, the junction kept 8 bases outside the gene matches. The CDR3 runs to 17 residues. The germline V gene encodes CDR1 SGDLS and CDR2 YYNGEE.

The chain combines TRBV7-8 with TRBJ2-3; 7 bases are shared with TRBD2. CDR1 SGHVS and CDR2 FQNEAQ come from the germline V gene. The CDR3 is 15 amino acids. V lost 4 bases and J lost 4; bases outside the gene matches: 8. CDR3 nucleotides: TGTGCCAGCAGCTGGCGCGGGACTAAGGCAGATACGCAGTATTTT. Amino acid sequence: CASSWRGTKADTQYF.

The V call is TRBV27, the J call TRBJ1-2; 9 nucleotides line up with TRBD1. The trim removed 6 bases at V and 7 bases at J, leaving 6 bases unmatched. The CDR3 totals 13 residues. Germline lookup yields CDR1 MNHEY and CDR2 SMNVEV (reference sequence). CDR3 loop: CASSGTGPFGYTF. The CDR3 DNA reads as TGTGCCAGCAGCGGGACAGGGCCTTTTGGCTACACCTTC.

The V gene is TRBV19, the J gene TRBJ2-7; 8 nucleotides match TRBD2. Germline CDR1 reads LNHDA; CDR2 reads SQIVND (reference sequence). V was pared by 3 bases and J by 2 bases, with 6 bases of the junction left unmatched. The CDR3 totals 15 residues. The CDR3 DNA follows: TGTGCCAGTAGTATGAAGAGCGGGAGTCCCTACGAGCAGTACTTC. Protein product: CASSMKSGSPYEQYF.

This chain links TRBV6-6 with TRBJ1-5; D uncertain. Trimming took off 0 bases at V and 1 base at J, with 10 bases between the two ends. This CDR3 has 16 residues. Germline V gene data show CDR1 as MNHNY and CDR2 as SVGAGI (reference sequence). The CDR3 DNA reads TGTGCCAGCAGTTACTCCGGCCCGGGGAGCAATCAGCCCCAGCATTTT. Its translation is CASSYSGPGSNQPQHF.

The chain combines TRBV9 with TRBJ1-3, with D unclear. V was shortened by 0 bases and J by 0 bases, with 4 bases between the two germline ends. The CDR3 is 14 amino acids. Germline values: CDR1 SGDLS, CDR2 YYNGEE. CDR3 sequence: CASSVALSGNTIYF. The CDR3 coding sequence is TGTGCCAGCAGCGTAGCCCTCTCTGGAAACACCATATATTTT.

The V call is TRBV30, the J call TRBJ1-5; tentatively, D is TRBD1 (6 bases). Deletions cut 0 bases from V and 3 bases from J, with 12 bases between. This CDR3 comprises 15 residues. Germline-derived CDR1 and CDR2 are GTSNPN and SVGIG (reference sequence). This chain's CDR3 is CAWSVGGASNQPQHF. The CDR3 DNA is TGTGCCTGGAGTGTAGGGGGGGCGTCCAATCAGCCCCAGCATTTT.

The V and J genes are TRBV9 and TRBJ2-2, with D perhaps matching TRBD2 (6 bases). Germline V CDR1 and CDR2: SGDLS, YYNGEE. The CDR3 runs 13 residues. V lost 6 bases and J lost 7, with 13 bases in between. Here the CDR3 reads CASTPEEGGELFF. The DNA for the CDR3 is TGTGCCAGCACTCCAGAGGAGGGCGGGGAGCTGTTTTTT.

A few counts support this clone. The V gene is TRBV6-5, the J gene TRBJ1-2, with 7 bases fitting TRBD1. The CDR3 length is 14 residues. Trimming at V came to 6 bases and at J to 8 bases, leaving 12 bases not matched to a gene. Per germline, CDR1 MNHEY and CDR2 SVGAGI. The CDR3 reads CASRSDRALGGYTF. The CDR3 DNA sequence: TGTGCCAGCAGATCAGACAGGGCCCTCGGAGGCTACACCTTC.

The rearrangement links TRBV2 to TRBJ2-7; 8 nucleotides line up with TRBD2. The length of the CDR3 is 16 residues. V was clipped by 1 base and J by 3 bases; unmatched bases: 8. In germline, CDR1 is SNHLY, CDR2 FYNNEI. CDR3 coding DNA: TGTGCCAGCAGTGAAGTGGGTCCGGGACTAGGCTACGAGCAGTACTTC. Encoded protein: CASSEVGPGLGYEQYF.

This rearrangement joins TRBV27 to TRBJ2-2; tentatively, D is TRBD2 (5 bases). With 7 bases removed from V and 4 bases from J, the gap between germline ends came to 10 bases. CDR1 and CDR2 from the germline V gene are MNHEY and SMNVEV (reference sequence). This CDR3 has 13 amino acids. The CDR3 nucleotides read TGTGCCAGCACGATTCGGGGCACCGGGGAGCTGTTTTTT. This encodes CASTIRGTGELFF.

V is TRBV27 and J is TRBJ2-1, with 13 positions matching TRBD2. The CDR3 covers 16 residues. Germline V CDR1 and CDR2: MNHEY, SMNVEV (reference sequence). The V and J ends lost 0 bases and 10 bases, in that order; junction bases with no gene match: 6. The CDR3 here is CASSLSWGLAGKEQFF. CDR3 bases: TGTGCCAGCAGTTTATCGTGGGGACTAGCGGGGAAGGAGCAGTTCTTC.

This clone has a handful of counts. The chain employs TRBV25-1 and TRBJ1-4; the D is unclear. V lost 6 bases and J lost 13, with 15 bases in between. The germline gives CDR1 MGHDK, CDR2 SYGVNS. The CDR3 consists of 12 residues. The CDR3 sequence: CASRNGGVGLFF. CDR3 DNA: TGTGCCAGCAGGAACGGCGGGGTTGGACTGTTTTTT.

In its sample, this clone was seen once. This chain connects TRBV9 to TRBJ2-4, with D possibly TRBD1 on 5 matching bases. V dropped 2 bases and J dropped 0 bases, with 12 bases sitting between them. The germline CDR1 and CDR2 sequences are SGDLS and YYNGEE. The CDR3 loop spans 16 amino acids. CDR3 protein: CASSVYRTLAKNIQYF. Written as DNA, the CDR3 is TGTGCCAGCAGCGTTTACAGGACATTAGCCAAAAACATTCAGTACTTC.

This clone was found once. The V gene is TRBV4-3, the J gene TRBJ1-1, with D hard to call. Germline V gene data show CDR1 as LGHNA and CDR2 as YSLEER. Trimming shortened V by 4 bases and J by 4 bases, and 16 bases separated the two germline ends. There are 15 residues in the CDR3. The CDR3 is CASSPARFSGTEAFF. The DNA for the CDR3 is TGCGCCAGCAGCCCCGCTCGGTTTAGCGGCACTGAAGCTTTCTTT.

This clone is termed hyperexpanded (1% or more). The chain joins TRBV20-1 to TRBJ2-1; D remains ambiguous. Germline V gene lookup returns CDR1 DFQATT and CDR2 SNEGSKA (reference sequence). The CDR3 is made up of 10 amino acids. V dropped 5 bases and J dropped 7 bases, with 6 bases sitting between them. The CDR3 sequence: CSAQENEQFF. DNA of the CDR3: TGCAGTGCTCAAGAGAATGAGCAGTTCTTC.

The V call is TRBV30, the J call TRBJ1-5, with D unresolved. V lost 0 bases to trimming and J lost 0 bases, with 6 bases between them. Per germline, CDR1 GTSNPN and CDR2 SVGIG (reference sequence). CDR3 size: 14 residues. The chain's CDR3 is CAWSVVGSNQPQHF. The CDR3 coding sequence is TGTGCCTGGAGTGTTGTCGGTAGCAATCAGCCCCAGCATTTT.

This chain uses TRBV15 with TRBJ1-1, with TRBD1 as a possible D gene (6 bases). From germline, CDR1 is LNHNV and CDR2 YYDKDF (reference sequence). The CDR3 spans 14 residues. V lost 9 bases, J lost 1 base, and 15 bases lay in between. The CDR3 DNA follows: TGTGCCACGGAGCCGGGACACCAGAACACTGAAGCTTTCTTT. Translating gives CATEPGHQNTEAFF.

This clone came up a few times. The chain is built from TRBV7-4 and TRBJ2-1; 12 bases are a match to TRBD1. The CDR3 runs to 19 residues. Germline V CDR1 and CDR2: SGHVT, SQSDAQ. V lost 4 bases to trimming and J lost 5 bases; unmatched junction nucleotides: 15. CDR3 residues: CASSSTTPPGQGADNEQFF. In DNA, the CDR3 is TGTGCCAGCAGCTCTACCACTCCACCGGGACAGGGGGCAGACAATGAGCAGTTCTTC.

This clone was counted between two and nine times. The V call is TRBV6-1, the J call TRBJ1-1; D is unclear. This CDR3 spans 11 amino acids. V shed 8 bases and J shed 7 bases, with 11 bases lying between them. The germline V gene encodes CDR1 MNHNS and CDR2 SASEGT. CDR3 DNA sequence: TGTGCCAGCGCTTACAGAGATGAAGCTTTCTTT. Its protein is CASAYRDEAFF.

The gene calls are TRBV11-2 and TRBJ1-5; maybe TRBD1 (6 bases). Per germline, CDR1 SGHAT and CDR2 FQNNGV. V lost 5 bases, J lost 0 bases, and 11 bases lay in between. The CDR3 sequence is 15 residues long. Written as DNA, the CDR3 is TGTGCCAGCAGCCTGACAGGTTATAGCAATCAGCCCCAGCATTTT. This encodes CASSLTGYSNQPQHF.

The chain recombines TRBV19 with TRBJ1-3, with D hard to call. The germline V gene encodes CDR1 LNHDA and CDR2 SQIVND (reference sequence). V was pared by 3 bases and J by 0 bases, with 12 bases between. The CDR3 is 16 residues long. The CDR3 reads CASSIYIRFSGNTIYF. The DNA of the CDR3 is TGTGCCAGTAGTATCTATATCCGTTTCTCTGGAAACACCATATATTTT.

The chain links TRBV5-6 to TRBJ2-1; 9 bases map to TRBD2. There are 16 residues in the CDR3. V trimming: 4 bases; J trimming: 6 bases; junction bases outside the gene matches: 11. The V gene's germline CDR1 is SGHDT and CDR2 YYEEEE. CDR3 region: CASSPQGAGGRNEQFF. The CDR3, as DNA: TGTGCCAGCAGCCCCCAAGGAGCGGGGGGCCGCAATGAGCAGTTCTTC.

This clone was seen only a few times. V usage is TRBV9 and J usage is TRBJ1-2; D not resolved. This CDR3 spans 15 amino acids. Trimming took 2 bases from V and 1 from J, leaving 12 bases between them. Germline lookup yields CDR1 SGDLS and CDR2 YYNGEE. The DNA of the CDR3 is TGTGCCAGCAGCGTCGGTGTGGGAGGTAACTATGGCTACACCTTC. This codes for CASSVGVGGNYGYTF.

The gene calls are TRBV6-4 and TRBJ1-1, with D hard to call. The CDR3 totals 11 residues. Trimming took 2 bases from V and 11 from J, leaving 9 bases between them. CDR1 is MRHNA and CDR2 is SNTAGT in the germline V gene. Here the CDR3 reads CASSDGREAFF. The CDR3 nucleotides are TGTGCCAGCAGTGACGGGAGGGAGGCTTTCTTT.

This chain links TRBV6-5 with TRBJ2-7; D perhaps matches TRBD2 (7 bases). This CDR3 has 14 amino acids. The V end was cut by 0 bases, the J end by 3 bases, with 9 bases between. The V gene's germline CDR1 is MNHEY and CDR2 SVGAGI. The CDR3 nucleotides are TGTGCCAGCAGTTACTCGGGAGGGGGCTACGAGCAGTACTTC. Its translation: CASSYSGGGYEQYF.